The 25 T cell receptor beta chains reported below all come from one sample, sequenced in a study of blood T cell repertoires in COVID-19. TCRdb's copy holds only in-frame clones and misses some; the assay was immunoSEQ multiplex PCR. The sample has tens of thousands of clones; around 87% are singletons. The specimen sequenced was peripheral blood. These receptors originate from a man aged 40-50 years with COVID-19, enrolled during active disease.

This chain joins TRBV24-1 and TRBJ1-6; weak D call: TRBD1 (6 bases). The CDR3 runs to 13 residues. Germline V lookup: CDR1 KGHDR, CDR2 SFDVKD. V was clipped by 4 bases and J by 9 bases, with 9 bases between them. CDR3 DNA: TGTGCCACCAGTGACAGGGGTGGTTCACCCCTCCACTTT. The encoded protein is CATSDRGGSPLHF.

This clone appeared once. This chain connects TRBV13 to TRBJ2-1, with 8 bases matching TRBD2. Looked up from germline, CDR1 is PRHDT and CDR2 is FYEKMQ (reference sequence). V lost 6 bases to trimming and J lost 7 bases; unmatched junction nucleotides: 14. The CDR3 sequence is 16 residues long. The CDR3: CASRGNAAGVGNEQFF. The CDR3 coding sequence is TGTGCCAGCAGGGGAAATGCAGCGGGGGTGGGGAATGAGCAGTTCTTC.

J is TRBJ1-2 and V is TRBV6-5; 9 nucleotides agree with TRBD1. Trimming at V came to 6 bases and at J to 4 bases, leaving 6 bases not matched to a gene. CDR1 is MNHEY and CDR2 is SVGAGI in the germline V gene. The CDR3 has 14 amino acids. DNA for the CDR3: TGTGCCAGCAGGGGGACAGGGAACCCCTATGGCTACACCTTC. Translated, it gives CASRGTGNPYGYTF.

The CDR3 sequence is CASSPRVDYEQYF. The CDR3 nucleotides are TGTGCCAGCAGCCCCCGGGTGGACTACGAGCAGTACTTC. The chain is built from TRBV7-8 and TRBJ2-7, with D uncertain. There are 13 residues in the CDR3. Trimming stripped 5 bases from V and 3 bases from J, with 11 bases between. In germline, CDR1 is SGHVS, CDR2 FQNEAQ.

The V call is TRBV28, the J call TRBJ1-5, with a possible D match to TRBD1 (5 bases). Trimming left V 6 bases short and J 2 bases short, with 17 bases between. CDR1 MDHEN and CDR2 SYDVKM come from the germline V gene. This CDR3 region has 16 residues. The CDR3 nucleotides are TGTGCCAGCAGCTTCTGGGGGGGGAACGGCAATCAGCCCCAGCATTTT. Translated, it gives CASSFWGGNGNQPQHF.

The gene calls are TRBV2 and TRBJ2-1; 9 bases fit TRBD2. Germline V gene lookup returns CDR1 SNHLY and CDR2 FYNNEI. The ends lost 4 bases at V and 9 bases at J; junction bases unmatched: 10. The CDR3 spans 15 residues. The CDR3 DNA is TGTGCCAGCAGTGCCGCGCGGGGGGGCTTTACTGAGCAGTTCTTC. Translated, it gives CASSAARGGFTEQFF.

V gene TRBV5-4 combines with J gene TRBJ1-1; 9 bases are a match to TRBD1. CDR1 and CDR2 (germline): SGHNT, YYREEE (reference sequence). This CDR3 contains 16 residues. V gave up 6 bases and J gave up 1 base; unmatched junction bases: 10. The CDR3 sequence is CASIQTPGQGNTEAFF. The CDR3 DNA reads as TGTGCCAGCATCCAGACACCGGGACAGGGGAACACTGAAGCTTTCTTT.

V is TRBV6-6 and J is TRBJ1-6, with unresolved D. The CDR3 contains 15 residues. Germline V CDR1 and CDR2: MNHNY, SVGAGI (reference sequence). With 0 bases removed from V and 9 bases from J, the gap between germline ends came to 12 bases. CDR3 bases: TGTGCCAGCAGTTACTCCCGGCCGGGGATTTCACCCCTCCACTTT. The encoded protein is CASSYSRPGISPLHF.

The chain joins TRBV19 to TRBJ1-1, with 7 bases aligning to TRBD1. Germline V CDR1 and CDR2: LNHDA, SQIVND (reference sequence). V lost 4 bases and J lost 6; bases outside the gene matches: 8. This CDR3 is 14 amino acids long. CDR3 in DNA: TGTGCCAGTAGTAAATTTACCGGGACAGCTGAAGCTTTCTTT. It is translated as CASSKFTGTAEAFF.

The V call is TRBV9, the J call TRBJ2-1; a weak D match, TRBD1 (6 bases). V shed 6 bases and J shed 7 bases, with 20 bases lying between them. This CDR3 region has 15 residues. Germline-derived CDR1 and CDR2 are SGDLS and YYNGEE. CDR3 nucleotides: TGTGCCAGCACCCTGACAGGCGGGTATGGGAATGAGCAGTTCTTC. Protein product: CASTLTGGYGNEQFF.

This clone was observed once. V and J are TRBV6-5 and TRBJ1-5; D remains unclear. This CDR3 is built from 11 residues. Germline CDR1 reads MNHEY; CDR2 reads SVGAGI. The CDR3 DNA follows: TGTGCGGTCGGGGTCAATCAGCCCCAGCATTTT. Protein sequence: CAVGVNQPQHF.

Only a few counts were recorded for this clone. V and J are TRBV7-3 and TRBJ2-6; TRBD2 is a possible D gene (5 bases). V was shortened by 5 bases and J by 0 bases, with 14 bases between the two germline ends. The CDR3 has 17 residues. Germline lookup yields CDR1 SGHTA and CDR2 FQGTGA. The CDR3 DNA reads as TGTGCCAGCAGCCTCGGGATTTCCAGCTCTGGGGCCAACGTCCTGACTTTC. This translates into CASSLGISSSGANVLTF.

The CDR3, as DNA: TGTGCCACCAGTGATCCAGGACAGGCCTCGGGGCCCCAGCATTTT. Residues: CATSDPGQASGPQHF. The rearrangement uses TRBV24-1 and TRBJ1-5; TRBD1 matches at 7 bases. From germline, CDR1 is KGHDR and CDR2 SFDVKD. V shed 3 bases and J 9 bases; nucleotides not matched to a gene: 10. The CDR3 is 15 amino acids.

The V call is TRBV2, the J call TRBJ2-7, with 7 bases aligning to TRBD1. The length of the CDR3 is 12 residues. CDR1 is SNHLY, CDR2 FYNNEI, per germline. Losses at the gene ends were 6 bases for V and 7 bases for J; bases not matched to a gene: 6. The CDR3 DNA follows: TGTGCCAGCAGCACCCAGGGACAGGAGCAGTACTTC. Encoded protein: CASSTQGQEQYF.

The J gene is TRBJ1-1, the V gene TRBV19; D gene uncertain. The CDR3 contains 11 residues. Trimming left V 4 bases short and J 8 bases short, with 8 bases between. CDR1 and CDR2 from the germline V gene are LNHDA and SQIVND (reference sequence). CDR3: CASSRSVEAFF. The DNA for the CDR3 is TGTGCCAGTAGTAGGTCAGTCGAAGCTTTCTTT.

V usage is TRBV9 and J usage is TRBJ2-1, with TRBD2 identical over 8 bases. Trimming removed 4 bases from V and 8 bases from J; junction bases left unmatched: 11. In germline, CDR1 is SGDLS, CDR2 YYNGEE. The CDR3 length is 15 residues. The CDR3 sequence is CASSKGTSPRDEQFF. The CDR3 DNA follows: TGTGCCAGCAGCAAAGGGACTAGTCCTCGGGATGAGCAGTTCTTC.

The CDR3 reads CASSQDRGRGETQYF. The CDR3 bases are TGTGCCAGCAGCCAAGATCGAGGAAGGGGGGAGACCCAGTACTTC. This chain joins TRBV3-1 (or the pseudogene TRBV3-2) and TRBJ2-5, with D possibly matching TRBD1 (6 bases). Per germline, CDR1 LGHDT and CDR2 YNNKEL (reference sequence). This CDR3 has 15 residues. Trimming cost V 0 bases and J 5 bases, with 13 bases left between them.

The chain employs TRBV5-4 and TRBJ1-1; no clear D gene. The V end lost 2 bases, the J end lost 0 bases, and 11 bases lay between the germline ends. Germline V gene data show CDR1 as SGHNT and CDR2 as YYREEE (reference sequence). The CDR3 covers 15 residues. The DNA of the CDR3 is TGTGCCAGCAGCTTTAGAAACAGAGTGAACACTGAAGCTTTCTTT. Translation: CASSFRNRVNTEAFF.

The chain recombines TRBV4-1 with TRBJ2-2; D call uncertain. This CDR3 comprises 13 residues. Germline CDR1 and CDR2: MGHRA and YSYEKL. V was shortened by 1 base and J by 5 bases, with 5 bases between the two germline ends. The CDR3 here is CASSQVLTGELFF. The DNA of the CDR3 is TGCGCCAGCAGCCAAGTACTAACCGGGGAGCTGTTTTTT.

The table lists this clone with a count of one. V gene TRBV2 combines with J gene TRBJ2-1, with D uncertain. CDR1 and CDR2 (germline): SNHLY, FYNNEI. V lost 7 bases and J lost 7, with 5 bases in between. The CDR3 is made up of 10 amino acids. CDR3 loop: CASKQNEQFF. The DNA for the CDR3 is TGTGCCAGCAAGCAAAATGAGCAGTTCTTC.

The chain employs TRBV10-1 and TRBJ2-7, with TRBD1 as a possible D gene (7 bases). Germline V gene data show CDR1 as WNHNN and CDR2 as SYGVQD (reference sequence). The CDR3 length is 13 residues. Trimming took 8 bases from V and 6 from J, leaving 17 bases between them. The CDR3 nucleotides read TGCGCCAGCGGAGGGGGACAGCGAAGCGAGCAGTACTTC. This gives the protein CASGGGQRSEQYF.

This chain links TRBV5-1 with TRBJ2-1; D unresolved. CDR1 and CDR2 from the germline V gene are SGHRS and YFSETQ. CDR3 size: 13 residues. V lost 0 bases to trimming and J lost 4 bases, with 5 bases between them. CDR3 amino acids: CASSLDRYNEQFF. CDR3 coding DNA: TGCGCCAGCAGCTTGGATCGGTACAATGAGCAGTTCTTC.

The chain recombines TRBV2 with TRBJ1-3; no definite D call. The CDR3 totals 16 residues. CDR1 and CDR2 from the germline V gene are SNHLY and FYNNEI. V was clipped by 4 bases and J by 0 bases, with 13 bases between them. This chain's CDR3 is CASSAYSSPSGNTIYF. The DNA for the CDR3 is TGTGCCAGCAGTGCCTACAGCTCCCCCTCTGGAAACACCATATATTTT.

The rearrangement joins TRBV11-2 to TRBJ1-1, with D perhaps matching TRBD1 (6 bases). The CDR3 totals 13 residues. Between the trimmed V and J ends, which lost 5 bases and 4 bases, there was a span of 11 bases. Germline CDR1 is SGHAT and CDR2 is FQNNGV. In DNA, the CDR3 is TGTGCCAGCAGCCCCGGCAGGGGCACTGAAGCTTTCTTT. Encoded protein: CASSPGRGTEAFF.

The CDR3 coding sequence is TGTGCCAGCACCATTAGCGGGTTTGGCTACACCTTC. It is translated as CASTISGFGYTF. This chain uses TRBV28 with TRBJ1-2, with D unclear. The CDR3 is 12 residues long. V lost 7 bases and J 7 bases, leaving 13 bases between the germline ends. Germline V CDR1 and CDR2: MDHEN, SYDVKM.